Following are 12 T cell receptor beta chains from one sample sequenced in a study of T cells in Graves' hyperthyroidism and ophthalmopathy. RNA transcripts served as the template for amplifying TCR beta CDR3 regions. HTBI primers were employed in a first-round RT-PCR of the TCR CDR3. TCRdb re-analysed the multiplex PCR reads in MiXCR, keeping a single row per CDR3 protein. Found here are about 760,000 distinct CDR3 sequences, 35% of them singletons; the top ten hold less than 35%. The sequencing input was blood. These receptors all come from a middle-aged woman with Graves' hyperthyroidism.

The V gene is TRBV10-3, the J gene TRBJ2-2; 8 bases map to TRBD1. CDR1 is ENHRY, CDR2 SYGVKD, per germline. The CDR3 has 17 residues. After removal of 7 bases from V and 0 bases from J, the junction contained 10 bases not matched to a gene. The CDR3 spells CAITRDRSKTNTGELFF. CDR3 nucleotide sequence: TGTGCCATCACGAGGGACAGGAGCAAAACGAACACCGGGGAGCTGTTTTTT.

The chain uses TRBV7-3 and TRBJ2-3, with a possible D match to TRBD1 (6 bases). The CDR3 loop spans 16 amino acids. CDR1 is SGHTA, CDR2 FQGTGA, per germline. V lost 5 bases, J lost 5 bases, and 20 bases lay in between. Written as DNA, the CDR3 is TGTGCCAGCAGCCCGTCGGGGCAGTCCAGGGGAGATACGCAGTATTTT. Translated, it gives CASSPSGQSRGDTQYF.

The gene calls are TRBV10-1 and TRBJ2-3; D is unclear. The CDR3 runs to 15 residues. Germline CDR1 reads WNHNN; CDR2 reads SYGVQD (reference sequence). The V end lost 3 bases, the J end lost 0 bases, and 10 bases lay between the germline ends. CDR3 sequence: CASSETFRSTDTQYF. CDR3 sequence (DNA): TGCGCCAGCAGTGAAACCTTCCGAAGCACAGATACGCAGTATTTT.

The genes are TRBV7-2 and TRBJ2-7; D uncertain. Trimming stripped 4 bases from V and 4 bases from J, with 14 bases between. Per germline, CDR1 SGHTA and CDR2 FQGNSA. The CDR3 extends over 14 amino acids. In DNA, the CDR3 is TGTGCCAGCAGCTCGATGGGGATTCGGTACGAGCAGTACTTC. Protein product: CASSSMGIRYEQYF.

This clonotype has ten or more counts. The V and J genes are TRBV6-5 and TRBJ2-6, with D uncertain. The CDR3 loop spans 16 amino acids. CDR1 is MNHEY, CDR2 SVGAGI, per germline. V was shortened by 2 bases and J by 0 bases, with 8 bases between the two germline ends. The CDR3 DNA sequence: TGTGCCAGCAGTTACGGAGTTCCCTCTGGGGCCAACGTCCTGACTTTC. Translating gives CASSYGVPSGANVLTF.

This clonotype has a handful of counts. V and J are TRBV25-1 and TRBJ1-3; D possibly corresponds to TRBD1 (6 bases). The germline CDR1 and CDR2 sequences are MGHDK and SYGVNS. CDR3 length equals 17 residues. Deletions cut 6 bases from V and 1 base from J, with 19 bases between. In DNA form, the CDR3 reads TGTGCCAGCAGCCAAAAGGGGGGGGCGCTTTCTGGAAACACCATATATTTT. It translates to CASSQKGGALSGNTIYF.

The CDR3 DNA is TGTGCCAGCAGCCAAGTTGCAGGGGCCAACTATGGCTACACCTTC. As protein: CASSQVAGANYGYTF. The chain uses TRBV14 and TRBJ1-2; the D gene is possibly TRBD1 (6 bases). Trimming stripped 1 base from V and 2 bases from J, with 11 bases between. The CDR3 covers 15 residues. The germline V gene has CDR1 SGHDN and CDR2 FVKESK.

This clonotype showed up just a few times. The chain uses TRBV10-3 and TRBJ2-7; 7 positions agree with TRBD1. The CDR3 is made up of 13 amino acids. Germline V lookup: CDR1 ENHRY, CDR2 SYGVKD. Trimming cost V 10 bases and J 3 bases; bases outside gene matches: 9. CDR3 sequence (DNA): TGTGCCAGCGCGACAGGGACCGGCTACGAGCAGTACTTC. This translates into CASATGTGYEQYF.

A note on this clonotype: A read error is possible here, since a much larger clone lies one base away. V and J are TRBV12-3 or TRBV12-4 and TRBJ1-4; D uncertain. This CDR3 comprises 11 residues. This CDR3 is CASSFLGLMLF. The CDR3 DNA reads TGTGCCAGCAGTTTCTTGGGGTTAATGCTTTTT.

This clonotype was seen at least ten times. The chain combines TRBV29-1 with TRBJ1-1, with a weak D call TRBD1 (5 bases). Trimming pared 1 base from V and 4 bases from J, leaving 7 bases between. This CDR3 has 12 amino acids. Per germline, CDR1 SQVTM and CDR2 ANQGSEA. The CDR3 DNA is TGCAGCGTTGAAGCAGGGACCACTGAAGCTTTCTTT. Amino acids: CSVEAGTTEAFF. Using reference TRBV29-1 and TRBJ1-1 for the parts outside the CDR3, the full variable domain is SAVISQKPSRDICQRGTSLTIQCQVDSQVTMMFWYRQQPGQSLTLIATANQGSEATYESGFVIDKFPISRPNLTFSTLTVSNMSPEDSSIYLCSVEAGTTEAFFGQGTRLTVV.

The sample holds one count of this clonotype. V usage is TRBV15 and J usage is TRBJ2-1; the D gene is possibly TRBD2 (6 bases). The germline V gene has CDR1 LNHNV and CDR2 YYDKDF (reference sequence). The CDR3 has 16 residues. V was trimmed by 1 base and J by 0 bases, leaving 10 bases between them. Written as DNA, the CDR3 is TGTGCCACCAGCAGAGTAGTCGGGAGCTCCTACAATGAGCAGTTCTTC. Its protein is CATSRVVGSSYNEQFF.

This clonotype has at least ten counts. This sequence joins TRBV7-2 and TRBJ1-2, with 7 bases lining up with TRBD1. Germline assignment: CDR1 SGHTA and CDR2 FQGNSA. The CDR3 runs to 14 residues. Losses at the gene ends were 4 bases for V and 8 bases for J; bases not matched to a gene: 10. DNA for the CDR3: TGTGCCAGCAGCTCCCGACAGGGCATGATGGGCTACACCTTC. It yields the protein CASSSRQGMMGYTF.